This T cell receptor beta chain was documented in a study of blood T cell repertoires in COVID-19 (dated by TCRdb to 2020 to 2022). Concerning the study at large: The collaborator samples originated in the United States, Italy and Spain and spanned the acute and convalescent phases of COVID-19. The repertoires were made available in a free public database intended to serve as a resource for research on the immune response to SARS-CoV-2. Subjects who had been exposed to COVID-19, were actively infected with it, or had recovered from it provided the deeply sampled blood TCRbeta repertoires that made up the dataset. Where available, HLA class I and class II types were taken from metadata supplied by the sample provider and were not determined by assay-based typing. Sample metadata almost always included a de-identified subject ID, COVID-19 status, age in years and sex. The samples were drawn from two sources: the first 160 participants of the ongoing ImmuneRACE study, and 1,000 to 1,500 subjects contributed by 6 global collaborators. The material from the prospective study consisted of cDNA or gDNA derived from T cells, B-cell-depleted T cells, or PBMCs.

Points on this clone: The clone's antigen remains unknown. Base qualities were left out, and no much larger clone turns up one base away.

Measured from the cysteine to the phenylalanine, the CDR3 is 15 residues long. This entry keeps only the CDR3 DNA: 45 bases, framed from base 1. The V and J ends are trimmed by 10 bases and 7 bases, leaving 20 bases between them. The germline V gene gives CDR1 as MDHEN and CDR2 as SYDVKM. The collaborating institutions used their own protocols to collect whole blood in K2EDTA tubes. For TCRbeta analysis, collaborators shipped samples as frozen whole blood, isolated PBMCs, or DNA extracted from either of those sample types. Study-wide conclusions, independent of this receptor: The quantity of clinical and demographic metadata differed by source and by participant and was supplied without curation.

TCRbeta CDR3 regions were amplified from genomic DNA using the immunoSEQ Assay, a bias-controlled multiplex PCR. On the authors' methods: Nucleated cell counts per sample were estimated from amplification of reference gene primers within the assay. To quantify the absolute abundance of each unique TCRbeta CDR3 rearrangement, sequence reads were collapsed and filtered. For each sample, productive Simpson clonality was calculated by taking the square root of Simpson's diversity index across productive rearrangements. The immuneACCESS repertoire file appears here via TCRdb, limited to in-frame rearrangements. These files lack a portion of the clones; in checked studies, under half of the deficit traces to unresolved V genes, and the cause of the others is not known. The V and J calls and clone size were taken over from that table, and D and trimming were inferred from the DNA. This sample comprises about 360,000 clones, around 80% of them detected only once. The top ten clones comprise 2.5% to 3.5% of the sample.

Sequenced material: peripheral blood. In this chain, TRBV28 is recombined with TRBJ1-6; the D gene is perhaps TRBD1, on 5 matching bases. This clonotype originated in a young man with active or convalescent COVID-19. DNA sequence: TGTGCCACCTGGGGCCCGAGACAGCCAAATTCACCCCTCCACTTT. Translated, this gives CATWGPRQPNSPLHF.